This T cell receptor beta chain was profiled in a study of Graves' ophthalmopathy and Graves' hyperthyroidism. The CDR3 is 14 amino acids. Germline V gene data show CDR1 as SGHTA and CDR2 as FQGNSA. V gave up 4 bases and J gave up 8 bases, with 14 bases separating them. Beta-chain TCR CDR3 regions were amplified from RNA transcripts. In the first round, RT-PCR was carried out with HTBI primers, and a multiplex PCR formed the second round. TCRdb ran MiXCR on the multiplex PCR reads and lists one entry per CDR3 protein. The sample carries approximately 640,000 distinct CDR3 sequences, about two fifths recorded once.

This receptor was identified in an adult man with Graves' ophthalmopathy. The chain recombines TRBV7-2 with TRBJ1-4; D perhaps matches TRBD1 (5 bases). Sequencing was carried out using peripheral blood. CDR3 sequence: CASSSLDSGEKLFF. CDR3 coding DNA: TGTGCCAGCAGCTCTCTAGACAGCGGCGAAAAACTGTTTTTT.